These T cell receptor beta chains were read from a single sample in a study of radiation and T cells in renal cell carcinoma. The repertoire was sequenced with immunoSEQ multiplex PCR; TCRdb's copy has only in-frame clones and lacks some. Of 140,000 or so clones in the sample, over 75% were seen once. Sample: blood, taken from a patient whose treatment included radiotherapy and nephrectomy. These receptors were collected from a woman between 50 and 59 years old with renal cell carcinoma. Both conserved end residues are part of each CDR3. Fields, in order: clone size, J gene, D gene, V gene, CDR3 DNA, CDR3 protein. The D gene is left open where the match is weak. Part of the rows lack a size; the others show once, few, many or a class for expanded clones.

NA TRBJ2-1 TRBD2 TRBV7-9 TGTGCCAGCAGCTTAAGAAAGCGGGGGGGCCTGAATGAGCAGTTCTTC CASSLRKRGGLNEQFF
NA TRBJ2-7 TRBD1 TRBV4-3 TGCGCCAGCAGCCAAACACCGGGACAGGGGAACGAGCAGTACTTC CASSQTPGQGNEQYF
NA TRBJ1-1 NA TRBV7-3 TGTGCCAGCAGCTCGATGACAGTCCCTGAAGCTTTCTTT CASSSMTVPEAFF
NA TRBJ1-3 NA TRBV7-2 TGTGCCAGCAGCCTCCATGAAGGGAGCATCGGAAACACCATATATTTT CASSLHEGSIGNTIYF
NA TRBJ2-1 TRBD2 TRBV7-2 TGTGCCAGCAGCTTCCCCCTAGCGGGGGCTAACAATGAGCAGTTCTTC CASSFPLAGANNEQFF
NA TRBJ2-1 NA TRBV5-1 TGCGCCAGCAGCTTGGGCCTCCGGGACATGGGGAACAATGAGCAGTTCTTC CASSLGLRDMGNNEQFF
NA TRBJ1-2 NA TRBV4-2 TGTGCCAGCAGCGTCGGGGGCTATGGCTACACCTTC CASSVGGYGYTF
NA TRBJ1-2 TRBD1 TRBV6-5 TGTGCCAGCAGTCGACAGGGAAGGGGTTACACCTTC CASSRQGRGYTF
NA TRBJ1-5 NA TRBV29-1 TGCAGCGTTGAGGTAACCGGGGCCCCCAATCAGCCCCAGCATTTT CSVEVTGAPNQPQHF
once TRBJ1-1 TRBD1 TRBV7-9 TGTGCCAGCAGGCCACAGGGGACTTCAATGAACACTGAAGCTTTCTTT CASRPQGTSMNTEAFF
once TRBJ2-7 NA TRBV6-1 TGTGCCAGCAGTGGACAGCCGATTGACGAGCAGTACTTC CASSGQPIDEQYF
NA TRBJ1-1 NA TRBV6-5 TGTGCCAGCATTAAACTAAGTAGCAACACTGAAGCTTTCTTT CASIKLSSNTEAFF
once TRBJ1-2 TRBD1 TRBV2 TGTGCCAGCAGTGAATACAGGGGATCGGGTGGCTACACCTTC CASSEYRGSGGYTF
NA TRBJ2-7 NA TRBV6-5 TGTGCCAGCAGTTACTCGACGGGGGTAGGCTCCTACGAGCAGTACTTC CASSYSTGVGSYEQYF
NA TRBJ1-2 NA TRBV4-3 TGCGCCAGCAGCCCTGGGGGGGAGGGCTATGGCTACACCTTC CASSPGGEGYGYTF
once TRBJ1-2 TRBD1 TRBV4-1 TGCGCCAGCAGCTATCCGGGACAGGGGGGAAAAGGTGATGGCTACACCTTC CASSYPGQGGKGDGYTF
once TRBJ1-2 TRBD1 TRBV7-9 TGTGCCAGCAGCTCCGAGGACAGGGAGATAGTGGGGTATGGCTACACCTTC CASSSEDREIVGYGYTF
NA TRBJ2-5 NA TRBV7-9 TGTGCCAGCAGTTTTAATGTGGGGTCCAGAGAGACCCAGTACTTC CASSFNVGSRETQYF
NA TRBJ1-1 NA TRBV6-5 TGTGCCAGCAGAGGGGACGGCGGGAACACTGAAGCTTTCTTT CASRGDGGNTEAFF
once TRBJ2-1 TRBD2 TRBV30 TGTGCCTGGACTAGCGGGGGGGCCGGGCAGTTCTTC CAWTSGGAGQFF
NA TRBJ1-1 NA TRBV5-6 TGTGCCAGCAGCGCTGCAGGGGAAGCTTTCTTT CASSAAGEAFF
once TRBJ2-4 NA TRBV2 TGTGCCAGCAGTGGTCGGTACAGTCTAGCCAAAAACATTCAGTACTTC CASSGRYSLAKNIQYF
NA TRBJ1-5 NA TRBV15 TGTGCCACCAGCAGAATCGGGGGCGGCAATCAGCCCCAGCATTTT CATSRIGGGNQPQHF
NA TRBJ2-1 NA TRBV5-8 TGTGCCAGCAGCTTGGCTGGGTTTAGTTACAATGAGCAGTTCTTC CASSLAGFSYNEQFF
NA TRBJ2-5 TRBD2 TRBV5-1 TGCGCCAGCAGCTTGGGAGGGACTACCAGACAAGAGACCCAGTACTTC CASSLGGTTRQETQYF
NA TRBJ2-7 NA TRBV10-2 TGCGCCAGCAGTGAGTCGAAAATGGTGAGGGTCAGCGAGCAGTACTTC CASSESKMVRVSEQYF
NA TRBJ1-5 NA TRBV4-1 TGCGCCAGCAGCCCTCGACAAAATAGCAATCAGCCCCAGCATTTT CASSPRQNSNQPQHF
NA TRBJ1-5 NA TRBV19 TGTGCCAGTAGTTTTTGGGGCAATCAGCCCCAGCATTTT CASSFWGNQPQHF
once TRBJ1-5 NA TRBV6-1 TGTGCCAGCAATTTGGACGTCTTGCCCCAGCATTTT CASNLDVLPQHF
NA TRBJ1-5 NA TRBV19 TGTGCCAGTAGTATAGATCAAGGAACACCTGGGCATTTT CASSIDQGTPGHF
NA TRBJ1-5 NA TRBV6-6 TGTGCCAGCAGTTACTCGACAGGAATCGGCAATCAGCCCCAGCATTTT CASSYSTGIGNQPQHF
NA TRBJ2-1 NA TRBV29-1 TGCAGCGTTTTTTTGGGGGATGTCGGCAATGAGCAGTTCTTC CSVFLGDVGNEQFF
NA TRBJ2-2 NA TRBV21-1 TGTGCCAGCAGCAAACGGGAGGGGTCGGCCACCGGGGAGCTGTTTTTT CASSKREGSATGELFF
once TRBJ2-1 NA TRBV21-1 TGTGCCAGCAGCAAAGGGACTCTATCCTACAATGAGCAGTTCTTC CASSKGTLSYNEQFF
once TRBJ1-3 NA TRBV7-9 TGTGCCAGCAGCCACGGTGGAGGGGCGACCCGCCGGGGAAACACCATATATTTT CASSHGGGATRRGNTIYF
NA TRBJ1-2 NA TRBV9 TGTGCCAGCAGCGTGGTCAGTGATCCCCTCTATGGCTACACCTTC CASSVVSDPLYGYTF
NA TRBJ2-1 TRBD1 TRBV6-5 TGTGCCAGCAGTTCAGGGGGCGTACCCAATGAGCAGTTCTTC CASSSGGVPNEQFF
NA TRBJ2-2 TRBD1 TRBV7-9 TGTGCCAGCAACACGCTTGCATTCGAGACAGGGGGAGACACCGGGGAGCTGTTTTTT CASNTLAFETGGDTGELFF
once TRBJ2-6 TRBD2 TRBV18 TGTGCCAGCTCACCCTGGGGGGGTGAGGGCTCTGGGGCCAACGTCCTGACTTTC CASSPWGGEGSGANVLTF